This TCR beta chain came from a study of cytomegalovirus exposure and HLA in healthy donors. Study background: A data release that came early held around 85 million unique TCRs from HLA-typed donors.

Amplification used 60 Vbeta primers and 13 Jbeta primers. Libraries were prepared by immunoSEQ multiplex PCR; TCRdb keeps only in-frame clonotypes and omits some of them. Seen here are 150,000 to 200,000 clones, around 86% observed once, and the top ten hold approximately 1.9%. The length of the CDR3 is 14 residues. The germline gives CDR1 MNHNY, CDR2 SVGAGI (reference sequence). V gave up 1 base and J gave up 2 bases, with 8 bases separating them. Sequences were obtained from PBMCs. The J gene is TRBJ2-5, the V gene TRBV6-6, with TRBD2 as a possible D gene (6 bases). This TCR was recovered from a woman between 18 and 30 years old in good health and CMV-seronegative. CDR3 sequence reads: CASSYFGSQETQYF. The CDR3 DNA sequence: TGTGCCAGCAGTTACTTCGGGAGTCAAGAGACCCAGTACTTC.